This is a list of T cell receptor beta chains from one sample in a study of CD8 T cells in ankylosing spondylitis. TCRdb passed the 5' RACE reads through MiXCR, listing each CDR3 protein once. The sample records 350,000 to 450,000 distinct CDR3 sequences, more than 20% being singletons. The sequencing input was blood, either unsorted or a sorted T cell fraction (not recorded which). These receptors all stem from a male donor with ankylosing spondylitis or in good health (not recorded which). CDR3s include the opening cysteine and the closing phenylalanine or tryptophan. A D gene is named only where the DNA matches it firmly. Not all rows give a size; the values are once, few, many and, for expanded clones, a class.

j_call: TRBJ2-3; clone_size: few; d_call: TRBD2; v_call: TRBV12-3/TRBV12-4; cdr3_nt: TGTGCCAGCAGCTTAAGCGGGGCCCTTAAAGATACGCAGTATTTT; cdr3_aa: CASSLSGALKDTQYF
j_call: TRBJ2-4; clone_size: NA; d_call: TRBD1; v_call: TRBV4-2; cdr3_nt: TGTGCCAGCAGCCAAGATAAGTCGGGACAGGGGCAATACCTAGCCAAAAACATTCAGTACTTC; cdr3_aa: CASSQDKSGQGQYLAKNIQYF
j_call: TRBJ2-2; clone_size: NA; d_call: NA; v_call: TRBV3-1; cdr3_nt: TGTGCCAGCAGCCGTCTCGGGGTCCGGGGCGGGGAGCTGTTTTTT; cdr3_aa: CASSRLGVRGGELFF
j_call: TRBJ1-1; clone_size: few; d_call: TRBD1; v_call: TRBV6-1; cdr3_nt: TGTGCCAGCAGTAAAGGGACAGGGAACACTGAAGCTTTCTTT; cdr3_aa: CASSKGTGNTEAFF
j_call: TRBJ2-7; clone_size: NA; d_call: TRBD1; v_call: TRBV12-3/TRBV12-4; cdr3_nt: TGTGCCAGCAGCTCGGACAGGCAAGGAGAGCAGTACTTC; cdr3_aa: CASSSDRQGEQYF
j_call: TRBJ2-7; clone_size: NA; d_call: NA; v_call: TRBV29-1; cdr3_nt: TGCAGCGTTGAGTCAGGGGTATCCTACGAGCAGTACTTC; cdr3_aa: CSVESGVSYEQYF
j_call: TRBJ2-7; clone_size: NA; d_call: TRBD2; v_call: TRBV2; cdr3_nt: TGTGCCAGCAGTGAAGCGGCTAGCGGGTATGTTCACGAGCAGTACTTC; cdr3_aa: CASSEAASGYVHEQYF
j_call: TRBJ2-4; clone_size: NA; d_call: NA; v_call: TRBV20-1; cdr3_nt: TGCAGTGCTAGAGCCCCCCTTGAAAACATTCAGTACTTC; cdr3_aa: CSARAPLENIQYF
j_call: TRBJ2-5; clone_size: once; d_call: TRBD2; v_call: TRBV11-2; cdr3_nt: TGTGCCAGCAGCTGGGTAGCGGGGGGGCAACAAGAGACCCAGTACTTC; cdr3_aa: CASSWVAGGQQETQYF
j_call: TRBJ1-2; clone_size: many; d_call: NA; v_call: TRBV29-1; cdr3_nt: TGCAGCGCCATAGGACCGCACGGCTACACCTTC; cdr3_aa: CSAIGPHGYTF
j_call: TRBJ2-7; clone_size: NA; d_call: TRBD1; v_call: TRBV12-5; cdr3_nt: TGTGCTAGTGCCTACGGACAGGGTTACGAGCAGTACTTC; cdr3_aa: CASAYGQGYEQYF
j_call: TRBJ2-1; clone_size: NA; d_call: TRBD2; v_call: TRBV9; cdr3_nt: TGTGCCAGCAGCGCTAGCGGGGCTTCCTCGAGCTCCTACAATGAGCAGTTCTTC; cdr3_aa: CASSASGASSSSYNEQFF
j_call: TRBJ1-1; clone_size: few; d_call: NA; v_call: TRBV28; cdr3_nt: TGTGCCAGCAGTTTAGGACACCCGAACACTGAAGCTTTCTTT; cdr3_aa: CASSLGHPNTEAFF
j_call: TRBJ2-7; clone_size: few; d_call: NA; v_call: TRBV12-3/TRBV12-4; cdr3_nt: TGTGCCAGCAGTTTAGTGGGGGCGAGCTCCTACGAGCAGTACTTC; cdr3_aa: CASSLVGASSYEQYF
j_call: TRBJ2-3; clone_size: many; d_call: NA; v_call: TRBV5-6; cdr3_nt: TGTGCCAGCAGCTTGGGTCGGGAAAGCACAGATACGCAGTATTTT; cdr3_aa: CASSLGRESTDTQYF
j_call: TRBJ2-3; clone_size: NA; d_call: NA; v_call: TRBV23-1; cdr3_nt: TGCGCCAGCCTTTCCGTCACGCCACTATCCACAGATACGCAGTATTTT; cdr3_aa: CASLSVTPLSTDTQYF
j_call: TRBJ2-7; clone_size: few; d_call: TRBD1; v_call: TRBV29-1; cdr3_nt: TGCAGCGTTCCGGGACAGGATTCCTACGAGCAGTACTTC; cdr3_aa: CSVPGQDSYEQYF
j_call: TRBJ2-7; clone_size: few; d_call: TRBD1; v_call: TRBV27; cdr3_nt: TGTGCCAGCAGTTTAAGGACAGGGAAGTTCGACGAGCAGTACTTC; cdr3_aa: CASSLRTGKFDEQYF
j_call: TRBJ2-7; clone_size: NA; d_call: NA; v_call: TRBV20-1; cdr3_nt: TGCAGAGCGGTTGAGGGGAGTGGGGAGCAGTACTTC; cdr3_aa: CRAVEGSGEQYF
j_call: TRBJ1-5; clone_size: few; d_call: NA; v_call: TRBV27; cdr3_nt: TGTGCCAGCAGTTTATTGATGGGGGATCAGCCCCAGCATTTT; cdr3_aa: CASSLLMGDQPQHF
j_call: TRBJ2-3; clone_size: NA; d_call: TRBD2; v_call: TRBV28; cdr3_nt: TGTGCCAGCAGTACCGGGGGGGTCACAGATACGCAGTATTTT; cdr3_aa: CASSTGGVTDTQYF
j_call: TRBJ2-1; clone_size: few; d_call: TRBD1; v_call: TRBV10-3; cdr3_nt: TGTGCCATCAGTGAGTCCTCGGACAGGGCAAAGTACAATGAGCAGTTCTTC; cdr3_aa: CAISESSDRAKYNEQFF
j_call: TRBJ2-1; clone_size: NA; d_call: NA; v_call: TRBV5-1; cdr3_nt: TGCGCCAGCAGCTTGGAACAGAATTACAATGAGCAGTTCTTC; cdr3_aa: CASSLEQNYNEQFF
j_call: TRBJ2-3; clone_size: few; d_call: TRBD2; v_call: TRBV12-3/TRBV12-4; cdr3_nt: TGTGCCAGCAGTTTAGCGGCTAGCGGGGTTTTCGACACAGATACGCAGTATTTT; cdr3_aa: CASSLAASGVFDTDTQYF
j_call: TRBJ2-1; clone_size: NA; d_call: TRBD2; v_call: TRBV10-3; cdr3_nt: TGTGCCATCAGTGAGTTATGGTCCCAGCGGGAGTACAATGAGCAGTTCTTC; cdr3_aa: CAISELWSQREYNEQFF
j_call: TRBJ2-5; clone_size: few; d_call: NA; v_call: TRBV7-9; cdr3_nt: TGTGCCAGCAGCTCGTCAGTAGGCGGGGTCGGGGAGACCCAGTACTTC; cdr3_aa: CASSSSVGGVGETQYF
j_call: TRBJ1-2; clone_size: NA; d_call: NA; v_call: TRBV27; cdr3_nt: TGTGCCAGCAGTTCAAATCAGGGGAACTATGGCTACACCTTC; cdr3_aa: CASSSNQGNYGYTF
j_call: TRBJ1-1; clone_size: few; d_call: TRBD1; v_call: TRBV9; cdr3_nt: TGTGCCAGCAGCGACACCCGGACAGGGAGAAAAGCTTTCTTT; cdr3_aa: CASSDTRTGRKAFF
j_call: TRBJ1-1; clone_size: NA; d_call: NA; v_call: TRBV7-6; cdr3_nt: TGTGCCAGCAGCCCCGATGGAAGGACTGAAGCTTTCTTT; cdr3_aa: CASSPDGRTEAFF
j_call: TRBJ2-5; clone_size: few; d_call: NA; v_call: TRBV9; cdr3_nt: TGTGCCAGCAGCGTAGGAACTAAGTCGGAGACCCAGTACTTC; cdr3_aa: CASSVGTKSETQYF
j_call: TRBJ2-1; clone_size: NA; d_call: NA; v_call: TRBV29-1; cdr3_nt: TGCAGCGTCGACACTTCGGGCGTAGGCAATGAGCAGTTCTTC; cdr3_aa: CSVDTSGVGNEQFF
j_call: TRBJ2-1; clone_size: NA; d_call: NA; v_call: TRBV27; cdr3_nt: TGTGCCAGCAGTTCATCGCCCACAGGGACGGGCAATGAGCAGTTCTTC; cdr3_aa: CASSSSPTGTGNEQFF
j_call: TRBJ2-1; clone_size: NA; d_call: TRBD2; v_call: TRBV11-1; cdr3_nt: TGTGCCAGCAGTCAGAGCGGGGGAGACGGCTTGTACAATGAGCAGTTCTTC; cdr3_aa: CASSQSGGDGLYNEQFF
j_call: TRBJ2-1; clone_size: NA; d_call: NA; v_call: TRBV6-5; cdr3_nt: TGTGCCAGCAGTTACTGGGGCGGGGAGCAGTTCTTC; cdr3_aa: CASSYWGGEQFF
j_call: TRBJ2-2; clone_size: NA; d_call: NA; v_call: TRBV30; cdr3_nt: TGTGCCTGGAGCGCCCTTGGGGCCGGGGAGCTGTTTTTT; cdr3_aa: CAWSALGAGELFF
j_call: TRBJ2-7; clone_size: NA; d_call: NA; v_call: TRBV27; cdr3_nt: TGTGCCAGCAGTTTACTGACCCCCTTCAAAGCACCCGAGCAGTACTTC; cdr3_aa: CASSLLTPFKAPEQYF
j_call: TRBJ1-4; clone_size: few; d_call: NA; v_call: TRBV3-1; cdr3_nt: TGTGCCAGCAGCCCCCGCGGGGGGCTAGAAAAACTGTTTTTT; cdr3_aa: CASSPRGGLEKLFF
j_call: TRBJ1-2; clone_size: NA; d_call: NA; v_call: TRBV25-1; cdr3_nt: TGTGCCAGCAGGAACAAGTGGGACGCTCATGGCTACACCTTC; cdr3_aa: CASRNKWDAHGYTF
j_call: TRBJ2-1; clone_size: NA; d_call: TRBD1; v_call: TRBV7-9; cdr3_nt: TGTGCCAGCAGCAGGACAGGGGCGGGCAATGAGCAGTTCTTC; cdr3_aa: CASSRTGAGNEQFF
j_call: TRBJ2-2; clone_size: few; d_call: TRBD2; v_call: TRBV7-9; cdr3_nt: TGTGCCAGCGGTCCCGAACTAGCGGACGACACCGGGGAGCTGTTTTTT; cdr3_aa: CASGPELADDTGELFF
j_call: TRBJ2-1; clone_size: once; d_call: TRBD2; v_call: TRBV4-1; cdr3_nt: TGCGCCAGCAGCCACGGGGGAGGGTTGGACAATGAGCAGTTCTTC; cdr3_aa: CASSHGGGLDNEQFF
j_call: TRBJ2-1; clone_size: NA; d_call: TRBD1; v_call: TRBV5-1; cdr3_nt: TGCGCCAGCAGCTTGGTTGGGACAGGGGTCGGGAATGAGCAGTTCTTC; cdr3_aa: CASSLVGTGVGNEQFF
j_call: TRBJ1-2; clone_size: NA; d_call: NA; v_call: TRBV7-2; cdr3_nt: TGTGCCAGCAGCTTAGTATCAGACTCTAACTATGGCTACACCTTC; cdr3_aa: CASSLVSDSNYGYTF
j_call: TRBJ2-3; clone_size: NA; d_call: TRBD2; v_call: TRBV4-1; cdr3_nt: TGCGCCAGCAGCCCACTAGCGGAAGACACAGATACGCAGTATTTT; cdr3_aa: CASSPLAEDTDTQYF
j_call: TRBJ2-1; clone_size: NA; d_call: NA; v_call: TRBV7-9; cdr3_nt: TGTGCCAGCAGCTTAGGCCCGCCTGGGTCCTACAATGAGCAGTTCTTC; cdr3_aa: CASSLGPPGSYNEQFF
j_call: TRBJ2-1; clone_size: few; d_call: TRBD2; v_call: TRBV29-1; cdr3_nt: TGCAGCGTTGCCGGCCCGACTAGCGGGGGGACCAATGAGCAGTTCTTC; cdr3_aa: CSVAGPTSGGTNEQFF
j_call: TRBJ1-4; clone_size: few; d_call: NA; v_call: TRBV12-3/TRBV12-4; cdr3_nt: TGTGCCAGCACGCCGGACGCACTTGGGGGAAAACTGTTTTTT; cdr3_aa: CASTPDALGGKLFF
j_call: TRBJ2-3; clone_size: NA; d_call: TRBD2; v_call: TRBV9; cdr3_nt: TGTGCCAGCAGCCTCCTGGGGGGGTTCGCAGATACGCAGTATTTT; cdr3_aa: CASSLLGGFADTQYF
j_call: TRBJ2-7; clone_size: few; d_call: NA; v_call: TRBV12-3/TRBV12-4; cdr3_nt: TGTGCCAGCAGTTTAGCTGGGGGACGAACCTACGAGCAGTACTTC; cdr3_aa: CASSLAGGRTYEQYF
j_call: TRBJ2-7; clone_size: few; d_call: TRBD1; v_call: TRBV4-2; cdr3_nt: TGTGCCAGCAGCCAAGATATATCAGACAGGGGCTACGAGCAGTACTTC; cdr3_aa: CASSQDISDRGYEQYF
j_call: TRBJ2-2; clone_size: NA; d_call: NA; v_call: TRBV5-5; cdr3_nt: TGTGCCAGCAGACCGGGGCTCCCCGGGGAGCTGTTTTTT; cdr3_aa: CASRPGLPGELFF
j_call: TRBJ2-5; clone_size: NA; d_call: TRBD1; v_call: TRBV6-4; cdr3_nt: TGTGCCAGCAGTGACTTGACAGGGGGATTCCCGAGGGCCCAGTACTTC; cdr3_aa: CASSDLTGGFPRAQYF
j_call: TRBJ2-1; clone_size: NA; d_call: NA; v_call: TRBV27; cdr3_nt: TGTGCCAGCAGTTTAGACCCATTAAGCAATGAGCAGTTCTTC; cdr3_aa: CASSLDPLSNEQFF
j_call: TRBJ2-2; clone_size: few; d_call: NA; v_call: TRBV7-3; cdr3_nt: TGTGCCAGCAGCTTTATTGGGGCAATGGAGCTGTTTTTT; cdr3_aa: CASSFIGAMELFF
j_call: TRBJ1-3; clone_size: NA; d_call: NA; v_call: TRBV11-2; cdr3_nt: TGTGCCAGCAGCATGAGTAGTTCGTCTGGAAACACCATATATTTT; cdr3_aa: CASSMSSSSGNTIYF
j_call: TRBJ1-2; clone_size: NA; d_call: NA; v_call: TRBV4-1; cdr3_nt: TGCGCCAGCAGCCTCAACAGGGACGGGGGCGGCTACACCTTC; cdr3_aa: CASSLNRDGGGYTF
j_call: TRBJ2-7; clone_size: few; d_call: TRBD1; v_call: TRBV7-9; cdr3_nt: TGTGCCAGCAGCCAAGAGGGACAGGGGCTTGCCTACGAGCAGTACTTC; cdr3_aa: CASSQEGQGLAYEQYF
j_call: TRBJ1-1; clone_size: few; d_call: TRBD1; v_call: TRBV12-3/TRBV12-4; cdr3_nt: TGTGCCAGCAGACCGGGACAGGGTGTGAACGGGAATGAAGCTTTCTTT; cdr3_aa: CASRPGQGVNGNEAFF
j_call: TRBJ2-3; clone_size: NA; d_call: NA; v_call: TRBV7-9; cdr3_nt: TGTGCCAGCAGCCCCGGACGTGGAGGGGATACGCAGTATTTT; cdr3_aa: CASSPGRGGDTQYF